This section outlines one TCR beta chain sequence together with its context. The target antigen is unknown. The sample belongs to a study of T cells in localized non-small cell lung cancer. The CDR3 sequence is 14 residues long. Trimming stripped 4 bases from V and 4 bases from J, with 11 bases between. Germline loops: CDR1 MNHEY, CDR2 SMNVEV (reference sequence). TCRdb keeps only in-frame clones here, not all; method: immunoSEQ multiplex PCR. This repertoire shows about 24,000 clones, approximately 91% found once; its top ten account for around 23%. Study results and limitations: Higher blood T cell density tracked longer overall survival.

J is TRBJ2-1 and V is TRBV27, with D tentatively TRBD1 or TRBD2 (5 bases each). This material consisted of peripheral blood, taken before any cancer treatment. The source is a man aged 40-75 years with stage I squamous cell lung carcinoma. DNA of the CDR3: TGTGCCAGCAGTTCTGGGGCGGGTTACAATGAGCAGTTCTTC. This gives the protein CASSSGAGYNEQFF.